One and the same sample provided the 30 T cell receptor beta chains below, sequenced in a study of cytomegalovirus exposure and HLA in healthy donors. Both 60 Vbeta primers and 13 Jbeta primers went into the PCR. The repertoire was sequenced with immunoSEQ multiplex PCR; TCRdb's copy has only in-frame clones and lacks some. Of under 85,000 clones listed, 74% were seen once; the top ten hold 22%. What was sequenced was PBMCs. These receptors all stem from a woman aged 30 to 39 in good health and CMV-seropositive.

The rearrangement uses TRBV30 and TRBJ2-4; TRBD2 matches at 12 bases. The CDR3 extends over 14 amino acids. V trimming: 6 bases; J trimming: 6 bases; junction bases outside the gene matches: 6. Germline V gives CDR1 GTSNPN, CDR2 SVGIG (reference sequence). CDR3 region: CACQTSGSPNIQYF. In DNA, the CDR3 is TGTGCCTGTCAGACTAGCGGGAGTCCAAACATTCAGTACTTC.

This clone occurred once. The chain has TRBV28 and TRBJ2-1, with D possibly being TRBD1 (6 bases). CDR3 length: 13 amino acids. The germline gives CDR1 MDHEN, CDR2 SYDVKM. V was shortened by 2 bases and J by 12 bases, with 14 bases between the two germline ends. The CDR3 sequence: CASSLRTGNWQFF. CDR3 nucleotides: TGTGCCAGCAGTTTACGTACAGGGAACTGGCAGTTCTTC.

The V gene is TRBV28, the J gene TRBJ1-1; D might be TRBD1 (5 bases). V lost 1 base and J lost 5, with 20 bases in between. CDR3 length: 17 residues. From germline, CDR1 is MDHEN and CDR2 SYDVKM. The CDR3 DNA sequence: TGTGCCAGCAGTTTATTTGGGGCAGTGGACCACCATACTGAAGCTTTCTTT. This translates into CASSLFGAVDHHTEAFF.

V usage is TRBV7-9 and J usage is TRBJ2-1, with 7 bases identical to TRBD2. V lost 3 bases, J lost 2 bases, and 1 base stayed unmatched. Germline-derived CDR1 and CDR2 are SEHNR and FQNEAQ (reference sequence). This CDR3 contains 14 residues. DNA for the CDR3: TGTGCCAGCAGCTTCGGGACTACCTACAATGAGCAGTTCTTC. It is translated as CASSFGTTYNEQFF.

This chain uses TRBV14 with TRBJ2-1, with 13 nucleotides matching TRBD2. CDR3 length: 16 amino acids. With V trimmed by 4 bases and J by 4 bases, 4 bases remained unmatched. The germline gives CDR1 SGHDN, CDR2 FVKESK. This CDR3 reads CASSRILAGGYNEQFF. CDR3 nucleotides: TGTGCCAGCAGCCGGATACTAGCGGGAGGGTACAATGAGCAGTTCTTC.

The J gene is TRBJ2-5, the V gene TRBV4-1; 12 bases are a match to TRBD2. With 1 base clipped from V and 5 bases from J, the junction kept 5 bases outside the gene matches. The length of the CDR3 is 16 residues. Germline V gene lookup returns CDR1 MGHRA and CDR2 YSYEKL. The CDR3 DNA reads TGCGCCAGCAGCCAAGGACTAGCGGGAGCGGGGGAGACCCAGTACTTC. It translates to CASSQGLAGAGETQYF.

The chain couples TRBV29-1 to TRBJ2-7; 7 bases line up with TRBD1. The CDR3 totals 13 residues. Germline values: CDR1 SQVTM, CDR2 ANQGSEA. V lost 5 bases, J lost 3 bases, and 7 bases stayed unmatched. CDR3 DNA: TGCAGCGTTCTACATGGGACAGACTACGAGCAGTACTTC. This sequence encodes CSVLHGTDYEQYF.

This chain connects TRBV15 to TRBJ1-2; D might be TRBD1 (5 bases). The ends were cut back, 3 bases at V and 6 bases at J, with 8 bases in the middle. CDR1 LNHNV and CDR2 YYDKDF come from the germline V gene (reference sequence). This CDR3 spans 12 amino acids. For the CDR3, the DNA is TGTGCCACCAGCAGCGACAGTAATGGCTACACCTTC. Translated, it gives CATSSDSNGYTF. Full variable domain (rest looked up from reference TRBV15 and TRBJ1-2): DAMVIQNPRYQVTQFGKPVTLSCSQTLNHNVMYWYQQKSSQAPKLLFHYYDKDFNNEADTPDNFQSRRPNTSFCFLDIRSPGLGDTAMYLCATSSDSNGYTFGSGTRLTVV.

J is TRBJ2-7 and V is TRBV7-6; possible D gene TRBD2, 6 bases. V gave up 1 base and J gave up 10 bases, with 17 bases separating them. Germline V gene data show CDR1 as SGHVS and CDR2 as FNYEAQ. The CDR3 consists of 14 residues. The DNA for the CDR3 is TGTGCCAGCAGCTTAGAACTCGGCGCTAGCGATCAGTACTTC. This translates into CASSLELGASDQYF.

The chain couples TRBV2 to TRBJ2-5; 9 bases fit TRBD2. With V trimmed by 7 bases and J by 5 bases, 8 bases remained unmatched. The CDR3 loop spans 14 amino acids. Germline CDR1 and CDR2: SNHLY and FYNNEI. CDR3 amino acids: CASNPRTSAETQYF. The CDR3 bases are TGTGCCAGCAACCCTCGGACTAGCGCCGAGACCCAGTACTTC.

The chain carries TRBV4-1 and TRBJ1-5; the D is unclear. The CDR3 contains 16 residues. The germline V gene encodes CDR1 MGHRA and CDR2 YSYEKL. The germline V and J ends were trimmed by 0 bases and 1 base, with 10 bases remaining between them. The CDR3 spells CASSQDYSLSNQPQHF. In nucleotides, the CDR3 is TGCGCCAGCAGCCAAGATTACAGCCTCAGCAATCAGCCCCAGCATTTT.

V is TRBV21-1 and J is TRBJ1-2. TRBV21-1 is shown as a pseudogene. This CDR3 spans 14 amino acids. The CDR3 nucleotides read TGTGCCAGCAGTTCCCCGGAGGAAGCCTATGGCTACACCTTC. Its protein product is CASSSPEEAYGYTF.

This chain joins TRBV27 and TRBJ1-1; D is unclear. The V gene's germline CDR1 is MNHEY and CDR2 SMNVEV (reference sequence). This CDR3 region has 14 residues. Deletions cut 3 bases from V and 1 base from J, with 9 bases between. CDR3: CASSFLGRNTEAFF. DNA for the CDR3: TGTGCCAGCAGTTTCCTCGGGAGGAACACTGAAGCTTTCTTT.

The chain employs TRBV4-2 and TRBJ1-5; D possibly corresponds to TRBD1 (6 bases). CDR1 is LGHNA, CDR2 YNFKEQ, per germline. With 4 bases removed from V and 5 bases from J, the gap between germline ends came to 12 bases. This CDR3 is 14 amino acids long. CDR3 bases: TGTGCCAGCAGCCCTAGACAGGTCGATCAGCCCCAGCATTTT. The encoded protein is CASSPRQVDQPQHF.

The DNA for the CDR3 is TGTGCCTGGACGTCAGGACAGGTTGGCGGCTACACCTTC. Translating it yields CAWTSGQVGGYTF. V gene TRBV30 combines with J gene TRBJ1-2, with 7 bases aligning to TRBD1. V lost 4 bases and J lost 8; bases outside the gene matches: 10. The CDR3 is 13 residues long. Looked up from germline, CDR1 is GTSNPN and CDR2 is SVGIG (reference sequence).

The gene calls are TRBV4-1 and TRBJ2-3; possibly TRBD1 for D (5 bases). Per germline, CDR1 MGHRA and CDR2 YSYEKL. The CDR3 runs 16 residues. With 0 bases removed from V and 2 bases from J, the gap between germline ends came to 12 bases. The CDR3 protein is CASSQDGASHTDTQYF. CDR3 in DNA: TGCGCCAGCAGCCAAGATGGGGCCTCTCACACAGATACGCAGTATTTT.

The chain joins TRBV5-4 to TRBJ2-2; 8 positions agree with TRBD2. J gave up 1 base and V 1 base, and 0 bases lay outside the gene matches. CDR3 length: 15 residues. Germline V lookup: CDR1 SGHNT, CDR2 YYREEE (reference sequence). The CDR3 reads CASSLTSGNTGELFF. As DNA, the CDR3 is TGTGCCAGCAGCTTGACTAGCGGGAACACCGGGGAGCTGTTTTTT.

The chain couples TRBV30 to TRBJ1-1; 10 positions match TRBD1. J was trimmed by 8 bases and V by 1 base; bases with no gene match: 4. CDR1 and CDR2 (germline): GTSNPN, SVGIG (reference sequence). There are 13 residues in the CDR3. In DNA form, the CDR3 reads TGTGCCTGGAGTGCCCAGGGACAGGGGGAAGCTTTCTTT. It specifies CAWSAQGQGEAFF.

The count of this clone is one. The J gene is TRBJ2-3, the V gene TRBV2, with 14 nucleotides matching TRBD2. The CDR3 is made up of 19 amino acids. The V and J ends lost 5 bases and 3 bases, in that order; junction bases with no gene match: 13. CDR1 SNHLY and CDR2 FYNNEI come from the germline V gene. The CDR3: CASSLTGTSGSRKTDTQYF. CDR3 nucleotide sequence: TGTGCCAGCAGTTTAACCGGGACTAGCGGGAGCCGTAAGACAGATACGCAGTATTTT.

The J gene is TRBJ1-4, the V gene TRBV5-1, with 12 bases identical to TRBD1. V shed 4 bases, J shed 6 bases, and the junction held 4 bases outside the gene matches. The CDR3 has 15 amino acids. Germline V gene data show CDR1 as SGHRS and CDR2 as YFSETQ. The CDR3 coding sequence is TGCGCCAGCAGCCGGGACAGGGGGCGGGATGAAAAACTGTTTTTT. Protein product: CASSRDRGRDEKLFF.

The CDR3 bases are TGTGCCAGCTCACCACGGCTCGGGGAGTCCACTGAAGCTTTCTTT. This translates into CASSPRLGESTEAFF. V is TRBV18 and J is TRBJ1-1; D call uncertain. The CDR3 loop spans 15 amino acids. Trimming left V 1 base short and J 4 bases short, with 13 bases between. Germline V gene data show CDR1 as KGHSH and CDR2 as LQKENI.

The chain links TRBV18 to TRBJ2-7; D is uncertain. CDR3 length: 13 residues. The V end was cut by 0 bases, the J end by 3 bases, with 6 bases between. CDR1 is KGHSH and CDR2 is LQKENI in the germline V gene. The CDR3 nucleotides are TGTGCCAGCTCACCACCGCTCGGCTACGAGCAGTACTTC. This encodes CASSPPLGYEQYF.

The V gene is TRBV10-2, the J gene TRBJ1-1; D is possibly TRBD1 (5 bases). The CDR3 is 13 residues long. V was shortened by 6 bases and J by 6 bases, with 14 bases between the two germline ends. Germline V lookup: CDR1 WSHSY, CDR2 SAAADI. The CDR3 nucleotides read TGCGCCAGCAGGGGACTAATCAACGCTGAAGCTTTCTTT. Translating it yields CASRGLINAEAFF.

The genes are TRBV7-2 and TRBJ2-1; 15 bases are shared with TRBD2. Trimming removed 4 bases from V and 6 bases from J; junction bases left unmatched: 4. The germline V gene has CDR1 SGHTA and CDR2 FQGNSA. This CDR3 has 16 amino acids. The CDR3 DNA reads TGTGCCAGCAGCTCCCCGGGACTAGCGGGAGGCAATGAGCAGTTCTTC. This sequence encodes CASSSPGLAGGNEQFF.

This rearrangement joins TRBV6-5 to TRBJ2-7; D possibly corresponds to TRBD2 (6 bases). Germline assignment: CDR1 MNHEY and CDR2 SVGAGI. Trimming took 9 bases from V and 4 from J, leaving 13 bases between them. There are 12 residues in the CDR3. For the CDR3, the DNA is TGTGCCAGTGAGGACGGGACTTACGAGCAGTACTTC. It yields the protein CASEDGTYEQYF.

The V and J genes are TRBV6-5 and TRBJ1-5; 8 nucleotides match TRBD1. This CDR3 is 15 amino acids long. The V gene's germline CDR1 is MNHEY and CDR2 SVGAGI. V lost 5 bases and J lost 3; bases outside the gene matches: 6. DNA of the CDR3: TGTGCCAGCAGTCGGTCCAGGGGGCTCAATCAGCCCCAGCATTTT. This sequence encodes CASSRSRGLNQPQHF.

Here the CDR3 reads CASSKGEGGEAFF. The CDR3 nucleotides read TGTGCCAGCAGCAAAGGAGAGGGAGGGGAAGCTTTCTTT. This rearrangement joins TRBV21-1 to TRBJ1-1. TRBV21-1 counts as a pseudogene. The CDR3 extends over 13 amino acids.

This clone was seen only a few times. The CDR3 DNA is TGCAGCGCCCAGTGGGGGGACCTGGAGCAGTACTTC. Translation gives CSAQWGDLEQYF. The chain couples TRBV29-1 to TRBJ2-7; a possible D gene is TRBD2 (6 bases). The CDR3 runs 12 residues. From germline, CDR1 is SQVTM and CDR2 ANQGSEA. V lost 7 bases and J 7 bases, leaving 17 bases between the germline ends.

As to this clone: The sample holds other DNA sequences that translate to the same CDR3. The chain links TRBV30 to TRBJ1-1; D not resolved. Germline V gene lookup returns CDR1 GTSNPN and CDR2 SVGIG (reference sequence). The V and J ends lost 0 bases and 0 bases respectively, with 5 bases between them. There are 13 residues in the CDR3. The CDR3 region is CAWSVGVNTEAFF. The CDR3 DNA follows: TGTGCCTGGAGTGTCGGAGTGAACACTGAAGCTTTCTTT.

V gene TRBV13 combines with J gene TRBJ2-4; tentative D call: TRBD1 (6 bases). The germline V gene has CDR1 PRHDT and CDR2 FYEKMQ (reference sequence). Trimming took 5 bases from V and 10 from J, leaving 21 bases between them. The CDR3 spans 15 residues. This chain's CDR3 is CASSPHTGKRFIQYF. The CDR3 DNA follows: TGTGCCAGCAGCCCCCATACAGGGAAGCGTTTTATTCAGTACTTC.